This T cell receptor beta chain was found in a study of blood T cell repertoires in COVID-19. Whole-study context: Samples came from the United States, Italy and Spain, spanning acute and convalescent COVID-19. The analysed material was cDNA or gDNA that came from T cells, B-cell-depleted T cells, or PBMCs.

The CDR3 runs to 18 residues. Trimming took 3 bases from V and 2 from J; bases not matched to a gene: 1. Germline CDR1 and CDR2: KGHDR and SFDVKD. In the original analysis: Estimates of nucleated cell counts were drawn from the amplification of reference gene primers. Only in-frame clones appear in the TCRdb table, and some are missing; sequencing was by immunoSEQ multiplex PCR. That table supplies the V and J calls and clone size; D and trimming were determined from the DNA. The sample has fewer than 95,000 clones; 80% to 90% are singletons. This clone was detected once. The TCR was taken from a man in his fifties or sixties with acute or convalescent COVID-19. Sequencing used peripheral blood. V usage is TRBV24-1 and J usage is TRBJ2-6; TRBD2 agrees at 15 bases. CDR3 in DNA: TGTGCCACCAGTGATGGACTAGCGGGGGGGCCTGGGGCCAACGTCCTGACTTTC. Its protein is CATSDGLAGGPGANVLTF.